This T cell receptor (beta chain) was retrieved from a study of blood T cell repertoires in COVID-19. From germline, CDR1 is SGHRS and CDR2 YFSETQ. V shed 0 bases and J 1 base; nucleotides not matched to a gene: 6. This CDR3 has 17 residues. Sequenced by immunoSEQ multiplex PCR; TCRdb stores in-frame clones only, minus some. The sample has 150,000 to 200,000 clones; approximately 86% are singletons. The chain combines TRBV5-1 with TRBJ2-5; TRBD2 matches at 10 bases. The clonotype originates from a middle-aged man with active or convalescent COVID-19. Sequenced: peripheral blood. The CDR3 spells CASSLAAAGGIQETQYF. In nucleotides, the CDR3 is TGCGCCAGCAGCTTGGCCGCAGCGGGGGGGATCCAAGAGACCCAGTACTTC.